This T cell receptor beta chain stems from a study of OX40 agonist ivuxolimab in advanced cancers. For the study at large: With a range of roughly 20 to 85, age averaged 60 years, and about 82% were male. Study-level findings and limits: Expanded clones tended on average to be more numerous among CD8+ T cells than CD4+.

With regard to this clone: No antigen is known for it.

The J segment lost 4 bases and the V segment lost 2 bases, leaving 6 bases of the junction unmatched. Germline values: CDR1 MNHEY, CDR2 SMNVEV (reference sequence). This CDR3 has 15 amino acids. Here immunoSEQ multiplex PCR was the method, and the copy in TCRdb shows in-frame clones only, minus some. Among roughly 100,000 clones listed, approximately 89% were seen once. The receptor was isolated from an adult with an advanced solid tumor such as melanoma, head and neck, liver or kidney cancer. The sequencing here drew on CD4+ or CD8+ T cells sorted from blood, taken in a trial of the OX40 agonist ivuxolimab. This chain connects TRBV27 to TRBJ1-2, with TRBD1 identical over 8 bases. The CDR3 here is CASSLLPGGAYGYTF. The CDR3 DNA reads TGTGCCAGCAGTTTACTCCCAGGGGGCGCCTATGGCTACACCTTC.